This TCR beta chain came from a study of cytomegalovirus exposure and HLA in healthy donors. Turning to the study itself: Prior work identified around 120 million unique TCR beta sequences in 150 million to 200 million T cells.

The study ran its PCR with 60 Vbeta and 13 Jbeta primers. The assay was immunoSEQ multiplex PCR, and TCRdb's table has in-frame clones only and misses some. The top ten clones hold 6.3% of a sample with fewer than 200,000 clones, about 79% of them seen once. V shed 7 bases and J shed 0 bases, with 14 bases lying between them. Germline-derived CDR1 and CDR2 are SGHRS and YFSETQ. The CDR3 contains 16 residues. As for this clone: The antigen is not known.

Points from the study as a whole: On later analysis, the bulk of CMV-associated TCR beta chains appeared to be HLA-restricted. Being productive about 87% or about 30% of the time was typical of most TCR beta V segments in an earlier analysis.

The rearrangement uses TRBV5-1 and TRBJ2-6; possible D gene TRBD2, 6 bases. This clonotype originated in a man aged 35 to 55 in good health and CMV-seropositive. The sequenced material came from PBMCs. In nucleotides, the CDR3 is TGCGCCAGCGATGGGACGGGGGACTCTGGGGCCAACGTCCTGACTTTC. This gives the protein CASDGTGDSGANVLTF.